This T cell receptor (beta chain) derives from a study of spatial heterogeneity in lung cancer. This clonotype came up many times. The germline V gene has CDR1 SGHRS and CDR2 YFSETQ. Deletions cut 4 bases from V and 8 bases from J, with 13 bases between. CDR3 length: 14 amino acids. Time point specified: sample taken at primary tumor resection. Donation came from over 60 patients with untreated early-stage non-small cell lung cancer. TCRdb passed the 5' RACE reads through MiXCR, listing each CDR3 protein once. The data show 50,000 to 75,000 distinct CDR3 sequences, approximately 6.3% seen once. The TCR was taken from a female donor with early-stage non-small cell lung cancer. Material: PBMCs, obtained at surgery. The chain recombines TRBV5-1 with TRBJ1-6; no definite D call. This chain's CDR3 is CASSSREADSPLHF. CDR3 DNA sequence: TGCGCCAGCAGCAGCCGGGAGGCGGATTCACCCCTCCACTTT.